This entry lists 28 T cell receptor beta chains sequenced from one sample in a study of T cell responses to AZD1222 COVID-19 vaccine. Here immunoSEQ multiplex PCR was the method, and the copy in TCRdb shows in-frame clones only, minus some. The data hold around 150,000 clones, with over 75% observed a single time. The specimen was peripheral blood, collected 28 days after the second AZD1222 dose. Receptors were obtained from an adult who received the AZD1222 COVID-19 vaccine.

This clone was seen only a few times. This sequence joins TRBV7-8 and TRBJ1-2, with TRBD1 matching over 8 bases. CDR3 length: 15 amino acids. V gave up 4 bases and J gave up 6 bases; unmatched junction bases: 10. Germline CDR1 and CDR2: SGHVS and FQNEAQ. The CDR3, as DNA: TGTGCCAGCAGCTCAAGGACAGGGCCTAAAGATGGCTACACCTTC. This codes for CASSSRTGPKDGYTF.

The J gene is TRBJ2-2, the V gene TRBV7-9; the match to TRBD1 covers 8 bases. Per the germline V gene, CDR1 is SEHNR and CDR2 is FQNEAQ (reference sequence). CDR3 size: 15 residues. V was pared by 4 bases and J by 6 bases, with 7 bases of the junction left unmatched. The CDR3: CASSSGTGRPGELFF. The CDR3, as DNA: TGTGCCAGCAGCTCCGGGACAGGTCGTCCCGGGGAGCTGTTTTTT.

V gene TRBV7-6 combines with J gene TRBJ1-1; the D gene is possibly TRBD1 (5 bases). CDR1 and CDR2 (germline): SGHVS, FNYEAQ. Between the trimmed V and J ends, which lost 0 bases and 1 base, there was a span of 6 bases. The CDR3 has 14 amino acids. CDR3 bases: TGTGCCAGCAGCTTAGCCGGGACGAACACTGAAGCTTTCTTT. Encoded protein: CASSLAGTNTEAFF.

This sequence joins TRBV5-5 and TRBJ2-3; D is tentatively TRBD1 or TRBD2 (5 bases each). The CDR3 covers 18 residues. Trimming took 0 bases from V and 0 from J, leaving 17 bases between them. The germline CDR1 and CDR2 sequences are SGHKS and YYEKEE (reference sequence). CDR3 in DNA: TGTGCCAGCAGCTTGGCCGGGATGGGGGTTTCTAGCACAGATACGCAGTATTTT. Translated: CASSLAGMGVSSTDTQYF. The whole variable domain, filled in from reference TRBV5-5 and TRBJ2-3, reads DAGVTQSPTHLIKTRGQQVTLRCSPISGHKSVSWYQQVLGQGPQFIFQYYEKEERGRGNFPDRFSARQFPNYSSELNVNALLLGDSALYLCASSLAGMGVSSTDTQYFGPGTRLTVL.

This clone has just a few counts. The rearrangement joins TRBV19 to TRBJ1-2; maybe TRBD1 (6 bases). CDR3 length: 14 residues. Trimming took off 4 bases at V and 5 bases at J, with 14 bases between the two ends. Per germline, CDR1 LNHDA and CDR2 SQIVND (reference sequence). Here the CDR3 DNA reads TGTGCCAGTAGTACCGAACGAGGGGGGTATGGCTACACCTTC. As protein: CASSTERGGYGYTF.

The chain carries TRBV3-1 (or the pseudogene TRBV3-2) and TRBJ2-5; the D is unclear. In germline, CDR1 is LGHDT, CDR2 YNNKEL (reference sequence). Trimming stripped 3 bases from V and 4 bases from J, with 3 bases between. The CDR3 has 11 amino acids. CDR3 protein: CASSHSETQYF. CDR3 coding DNA: TGTGCCAGCAGCCACTCAGAGACCCAGTACTTC.

The V gene is TRBV7-2, the J gene TRBJ1-5; no reliable D call. The germline V gene encodes CDR1 SGHTA and CDR2 FQGNSA. CDR3 length: 14 amino acids. Trimming left V 6 bases short and J 4 bases short, with 13 bases between. CDR3 DNA: TGTGCCAGCAGGGGGAAGGGCGCAAATCAGCCCCAGCATTTT. The encoded protein is CASRGKGANQPQHF.

The chain has TRBV29-1 and TRBJ2-2; 7 bases agree with TRBD1. CDR3 size: 14 residues. With 4 bases clipped from V and 6 bases from J, the junction kept 8 bases outside the gene matches. Germline CDR1 SQVTM, CDR2 ANQGSEA. CDR3 in amino acids: CSVVEGAVPGELFF. The CDR3 DNA reads TGCAGCGTTGTCGAGGGGGCGGTCCCCGGGGAGCTGTTTTTT.

With respect to this clone: The junction shows a germline mismatch at one end, possibly a read error. The chain couples TRBV30 to TRBJ1-2; no firm D call. The CDR3 has 14 residues. Germline values: CDR1 GTSNPN, CDR2 SVGIG (reference sequence). CDR3 sequence (DNA): TGTGTCTGGAGAGATACCCGACACCTCGTAGGCTACACCTTC. Translating gives CVWRDTRHLVGYTF. The full variable domain, in which reference TRBV30 and TRBJ1-2 provide the parts outside the CDR3, is SQTIHQWPATLVQPVGSPLSLECTVEGTSNPNLYWYRQAAGRGLQLLFYSVGIGQISSEVPQNLSASRPQDRQFILSSKKLLLSDSGFYLCVWRDTRHLVGYTFGSGTRLTVV.

This clone has a single count. The chain uses TRBV9 and TRBJ2-1, with unresolved D. V dropped 3 bases and J dropped 0 bases, with 16 bases sitting between them. Germline-derived CDR1 and CDR2 are SGDLS and YYNGEE. The CDR3 sequence is 17 residues long. The CDR3 protein is CASSDSDAPSSYNEQFF. The DNA of the CDR3 is TGTGCCAGCAGCGACTCGGACGCCCCGAGCTCCTACAATGAGCAGTTCTTC.

This clone was seen a single time. The chain employs TRBV3-1 (or the pseudogene TRBV3-2) and TRBJ1-4; D gene unclear. CDR1 and CDR2 (germline): LGHDT, YNNKEL (reference sequence). With 6 bases removed from V and 1 base from J, the gap between germline ends came to 9 bases. This CDR3 is built from 14 residues. DNA of the CDR3: TGTGCCAGCAGTCCCAAGAGAACTAATGAAAAACTGTTTTTT. Amino acid sequence: CASSPKRTNEKLFF.

The gene calls are TRBV7-8 and TRBJ2-5; D is unresolved. V was trimmed by 2 bases and J by 5 bases, leaving 9 bases between them. The CDR3 runs 13 residues. From germline, CDR1 is SGHVS and CDR2 FQNEAQ. The CDR3 DNA follows: TGTGCCAGCAGCTTATTATCCCCGGAGACCCAGTACTTC. It encodes CASSLLSPETQYF.

The chain carries TRBV6-5 and TRBJ1-2; 7 positions match TRBD1. After removal of 7 bases from V and 7 bases from J, the junction contained 15 bases not matched to a gene. Germline-derived CDR1 and CDR2 are MNHEY and SVGAGI. The CDR3 contains 15 residues. The DNA of the CDR3 is TGTGCCAGCATTAAGGCTTTTACAGGGGAGGGTGGCTACACCTTC. As protein: CASIKAFTGEGGYTF.

This clone was recorded a few times. The V gene is TRBV15, the J gene TRBJ1-1, with 10 bases fitting TRBD1. Germline CDR1 is LNHNV and CDR2 is YYDKDF (reference sequence). This CDR3 comprises 15 residues. Trimming cost V 5 bases and J 1 base; bases outside gene matches: 4. The CDR3 loop reads CATSEGQGWNTEAFF. CDR3 DNA sequence: TGTGCCACCAGCGAGGGACAGGGGTGGAACACTGAAGCTTTCTTT.

The V gene is TRBV6-5, the J gene TRBJ1-2; no firm D call. Trimming left V 6 bases short and J 5 bases short, with 10 bases between. The germline gives CDR1 MNHEY, CDR2 SVGAGI. The CDR3 sequence is 12 residues long. The CDR3 sequence is CASSPRDYGYTF. In DNA, the CDR3 is TGTGCCAGCAGCCCCCGGGATTATGGCTACACCTTC.

This clone was observed a few times. This sequence joins TRBV18 and TRBJ1-2; D unresolved. The CDR3 is made up of 12 amino acids. Trimming removed 2 bases from V and 6 bases from J, with 7 bases in between. Germline V gene sequence: CDR1 KGHSH, CDR2 LQKENI. The CDR3 reads CASSPWGNGYTF. The CDR3 DNA reads TGTGCCAGCTCACCATGGGGAAATGGCTACACCTTC.

This chain connects TRBV7-2 to TRBJ1-2, with TRBD1 as a possible D gene (6 bases). The CDR3 extends over 16 amino acids. CDR1 SGHTA and CDR2 FQGNSA come from the germline V gene. V was clipped by 2 bases and J by 4 bases, with 17 bases between them. The CDR3 DNA reads TGTGCCAGCAGCTTATATCGCGGGGGCCATGGCTATGGCTACACCTTC. It yields the protein CASSLYRGGHGYGYTF.

On this clone itself: Other DNA sequences in this specimen translate into the identical CDR3. The chain recombines TRBV30 with TRBJ1-5; unclear D gene. CDR3 length equals 12 residues. Trimming cost V 1 base and J 1 base, with 2 bases left between them. CDR1 GTSNPN and CDR2 SVGIG come from the germline V gene (reference sequence). Here the CDR3 DNA reads TGTGCCTGGAGTGGGAGCAATCAGCCCCAGCATTTT. Amino acids: CAWSGSNQPQHF.

The chain joins TRBV15 to TRBJ1-3; 8 nucleotides line up with TRBD1. V shed 2 bases and J 4 bases; nucleotides not matched to a gene: 4. Per germline, CDR1 LNHNV and CDR2 YYDKDF (reference sequence). This CDR3 is built from 15 residues. The chain's CDR3 is CATSRQGARGNTIYF. The CDR3, as DNA: TGTGCCACCAGCAGACAGGGGGCAAGGGGAAACACCATATATTTT. Drawing the rest from reference TRBV15 and TRBJ1-3, the complete variable domain is DAMVIQNPRYQVTQFGKPVTLSCSQTLNHNVMYWYQQKSSQAPKLLFHYYDKDFNNEADTPDNFQSRRPNTSFCFLDIRSPGLGDTAMYLCATSRQGARGNTIYFGEGSWLTVV.

This rearrangement joins TRBV6-5 to TRBJ1-5; D is possibly TRBD1 (6 bases). The CDR3 sequence is 13 residues long. Germline CDR1 MNHEY, CDR2 SVGAGI. Trimming stripped 6 bases from V and 6 bases from J, with 12 bases between. CDR3 sequence reads: CASSPDRFQPQHF. Written as DNA, the CDR3 is TGTGCCAGCAGCCCCGACAGGTTTCAGCCCCAGCATTTT.

This clone was seen more than once but under ten times. The chain couples TRBV2 to TRBJ2-2; D assignment may be TRBD1 or TRBD2 (6 bases each). The length of the CDR3 is 15 residues. V was pared by 6 bases and J by 0 bases, with 11 bases between. Germline V gene lookup returns CDR1 SNHLY and CDR2 FYNNEI. This CDR3 is CASRGGVANTGELFF. The CDR3 region has the DNA TGTGCCAGCAGGGGGGGCGTAGCGAACACCGGGGAGCTGTTTTTT.

The chain carries TRBV15 and TRBJ1-5; D perhaps matches TRBD1 (5 bases). This CDR3 is 15 amino acids long. Between the trimmed V and J ends, which lost 0 bases and 7 bases, there was a span of 13 bases. Germline V gene data show CDR1 as LNHNV and CDR2 as YYDKDF (reference sequence). CDR3 residues: CATSREAGFWQPQHF. CDR3 DNA sequence: TGTGCCACCAGCAGAGAAGCAGGGTTTTGGCAGCCCCAGCATTTT. Full variable domain (rest looked up from reference TRBV15 and TRBJ1-5): DAMVIQNPRYQVTQFGKPVTLSCSQTLNHNVMYWYQQKSSQAPKLLFHYYDKDFNNEADTPDNFQSRRPNTSFCFLDIRSPGLGDTAMYLCATSREAGFWQPQHFGDGTRLSIL.

The J gene is TRBJ1-2, the V gene TRBV6-1; D ambiguous. The germline V gene has CDR1 MNHNS and CDR2 SASEGT. V gave up 2 bases and J gave up 8 bases, with 6 bases separating them. The CDR3 runs to 11 residues. CDR3 sequence (DNA): TGTGCCAGCAGTGAAAAATTCGGCTACACCTTC. Translation gives CASSEKFGYTF.

This chain joins TRBV6-4 and TRBJ2-3, with 7 positions matching TRBD2. CDR3 length equals 13 residues. V was pared by 1 base and J by 7 bases, with 2 bases of the junction left unmatched. The germline CDR1 and CDR2 sequences are MRHNA and SNTAGT. CDR3 in amino acids: CASSDLGGYTQYF. CDR3 nucleotide sequence: TGTGCCAGCAGTGACTTGGGGGGGTATACGCAGTATTTT.

The chain combines TRBV5-1 with TRBJ1-2, with a tentative D call TRBD1 (5 bases). Between the trimmed V and J ends, which lost 5 bases and 3 bases, there was a span of 11 bases. This CDR3 has 13 residues. Per the germline V gene, CDR1 is SGHRS and CDR2 is YFSETQ. CDR3 protein: CASRPDSDYGYTF. CDR3 sequence (DNA): TGCGCCAGCAGGCCCGACAGTGACTATGGCTACACCTTC.

V and J are TRBV30 and TRBJ1-2, with a weak D call TRBD1 (5 bases). Trimming cost V 4 bases and J 4 bases, with 13 bases left between them. Germline V gene lookup returns CDR1 GTSNPN and CDR2 SVGIG (reference sequence). CDR3 length: 13 residues. The CDR3: CAWKSGYAYGYTF. For the CDR3, the DNA is TGTGCCTGGAAATCAGGGTATGCCTATGGCTACACCTTC.

V and J are TRBV2 and TRBJ1-1; D gene unclear. Trimming took 5 bases from V and 5 from J, leaving 6 bases between them. The germline CDR1 and CDR2 sequences are SNHLY and FYNNEI. This CDR3 region has 11 residues. The CDR3 is CASSWDTEAFF. CDR3 DNA: TGTGCCAGCAGTTGGGATACTGAAGCTTTCTTT.

This chain connects TRBV5-1 to TRBJ1-5, with D possibly TRBD1 on 6 matching bases. The CDR3 contains 16 residues. Germline CDR1 SGHRS, CDR2 YFSETQ. Trimming took off 0 bases at V and 2 bases at J, with 12 bases between the two ends. CDR3 nucleotides: TGCGCCAGCAGCTTGGACGGCAGGGGAGGCAATCAGCCCCAGCATTTT. Translated: CASSLDGRGGNQPQHF. Variable domain in full (rest from reference TRBV5-1 and TRBJ1-5): KAGVTQTPRYLIKTRGQQVTLSCSPISGHRSVSWYQQTPGQGLQFLFEYFSETQRNKGNFPGRFSGRQFSNSRSEMNVSTLELGDSALYLCASSLDGRGGNQPQHFGDGTRLSIL.